The 22 T cell receptor beta chains below all came from one sample that was sequenced in a study of T cells in localized non-small cell lung cancer. TCRdb keeps only in-frame clones here, not all; method: immunoSEQ multiplex PCR. The sample contains approximately 81,000 clones, more than 70% of which appear only once. Sequences were derived from peripheral blood, sampled before any cancer treatment. The receptors derive from a woman aged 40-70 years with stage I squamous cell lung carcinoma.

This chain joins TRBV19 and TRBJ1-5; D not resolved. Germline V lookup: CDR1 LNHDA, CDR2 SQIVND (reference sequence). V lost 1 base, J lost 9 bases, and 7 bases lay in between. The CDR3 covers 12 residues. The CDR3 DNA sequence: TGTGCCAGTAGTATAGCCAAGGGGCCCCAGCATTTT. Its translation: CASSIAKGPQHF.

The V and J genes are TRBV4-1 and TRBJ2-5; a weak D match, TRBD2 (6 bases). V was clipped by 4 bases and J by 1 base, with 10 bases between them. The CDR3 extends over 14 amino acids. Germline V CDR1 and CDR2: MGHRA, YSYEKL. The CDR3 nucleotides read TGCGCCAGCAGCCGGAGGGACTTCCAAGAGACCCAGTACTTC. It specifies CASSRRDFQETQYF.

The chain carries TRBV13 and TRBJ2-7; D uncertain. From germline, CDR1 is PRHDT and CDR2 FYEKMQ (reference sequence). The CDR3 has 15 amino acids. Trimming cost V 1 base and J 0 bases, with 10 bases left between them. The CDR3 nucleotides read TGTGCCAGCAGCTTAGATGGGCCCAGCTCCTACGAGCAGTACTTC. Protein sequence: CASSLDGPSSYEQYF.

The chain carries TRBV9 and TRBJ2-1; D gene unclear. CDR1 and CDR2 (germline): SGDLS, YYNGEE. V gave up 3 bases and J gave up 9 bases, with 13 bases separating them. The CDR3 extends over 13 amino acids. CDR3 DNA: TGTGCCAGCAGCGCCTCTCACGTAGGTGAGCAGTTCTTC. This encodes CASSASHVGEQFF. The full variable domain, its missing parts supplied by reference TRBV9 and TRBJ2-1, is DSGVTQTPKHLITATGQRVTLRCSPRSGDLSVYWYQQSLDQGLQFLIQYYNGEERAKGNILERFSAQQFPDLHSELNLSSLELGDSALYFCASSASHVGEQFFGPGTRLTVL.

The V and J genes are TRBV30 and TRBJ1-2; D is unclear. CDR1 is GTSNPN and CDR2 is SVGIG in the germline V gene (reference sequence). The CDR3 is 12 residues long. The V and J ends lost 2 bases and 7 bases respectively, with 11 bases between them. Written as DNA, the CDR3 is TGTGCCTGGAGTTTCCTGGACCGTGGCTACACCTTC. Its protein product is CAWSFLDRGYTF.

The chain couples TRBV19 to TRBJ1-1; maybe TRBD1 (6 bases). The CDR3 sequence is 12 residues long. Germline loops: CDR1 LNHDA, CDR2 SQIVND (reference sequence). The ends were cut back, 6 bases at V and 11 bases at J, with 16 bases in the middle. The CDR3 nucleotides are TGTGCCAGTAGGGGGTTACAGGGATGGGCTTTCTTT. Protein sequence: CASRGLQGWAFF.

This chain joins TRBV5-6 and TRBJ2-7; 10 positions match TRBD1. With 4 bases clipped from V and 1 base from J, the junction kept 5 bases outside the gene matches. The CDR3 loop spans 15 amino acids. From germline, CDR1 is SGHDT and CDR2 YYEEEE. The CDR3, as DNA: TGTGCCAGCAGCCGGAGGGACAGGGGTTCCTACGAGCAGTACTTC. This sequence encodes CASSRRDRGSYEQYF.

The V gene is TRBV27, the J gene TRBJ1-2; the D gene is possibly TRBD1 (6 bases). This CDR3 is 14 amino acids long. The germline V and J ends were trimmed by 2 bases and 4 bases, with 11 bases remaining between them. Looked up from germline, CDR1 is MNHEY and CDR2 is SMNVEV (reference sequence). The CDR3 spells CASSLQGIGYGYTF. DNA for the CDR3: TGTGCCAGCAGTTTACAGGGGATTGGCTATGGCTACACCTTC.

The gene calls are TRBV15 and TRBJ1-4; D is perhaps TRBD1 (6 bases). CDR1 and CDR2 from the germline V gene are LNHNV and YYDKDF (reference sequence). The CDR3 extends over 14 amino acids. V was trimmed by 4 bases and J by 7 bases, leaving 13 bases between them. The CDR3 reads CATSTDRIGEKLFF. The CDR3 DNA reads TGTGCCACCAGCACCGACAGGATCGGTGAAAAACTGTTTTTT.

This clone was counted only a few times. The chain uses TRBV5-4 and TRBJ1-2, with a weak D call TRBD1 (6 bases). CDR1 is SGHNT and CDR2 is YYREEE in the germline V gene (reference sequence). Trimming removed 1 base at V and 8 bases at J, with 12 bases between. There are 13 residues in the CDR3. The CDR3 DNA reads TGTGCCAGCAGCTTGTGGGGGGCCGGGGGCTACACCTTC. Its translation is CASSLWGAGGYTF.

The genes are TRBV7-9 and TRBJ1-2, with unresolved D. The CDR3 contains 14 residues. The V end was cut by 5 bases, the J end by 5 bases, with 15 bases between. Germline values: CDR1 SEHNR, CDR2 FQNEAQ (reference sequence). CDR3 DNA sequence: TGTGCCAGCAGCCCAGACAACAGCGTGTATGGCTACACCTTC. The encoded protein is CASSPDNSVYGYTF.

J is TRBJ1-2 and V is TRBV30, with D unclear. In germline, CDR1 is GTSNPN, CDR2 SVGIG (reference sequence). Between the trimmed V and J ends, which lost 2 bases and 3 bases, there was a span of 7 bases. The CDR3 is 12 residues long. CDR3 in DNA: TGTGCCTGGAGTTTAGGAGACTATGGCTACACCTTC. Encoded protein: CAWSLGDYGYTF.

The V and J genes are TRBV5-4 and TRBJ2-3; no firm D call. The V gene's germline CDR1 is SGHNT and CDR2 YYREEE (reference sequence). V dropped 1 base and J dropped 4 bases, with 4 bases sitting between them. CDR3 length equals 12 residues. CDR3 sequence: CASSLRADTQYF. As DNA, the CDR3 is TGTGCCAGCAGCTTGCGCGCAGATACGCAGTATTTT. The complete variable domain, with remaining parts taken from reference TRBV5-4 and TRBJ2-3, reads ETGVTQSPTHLIKTRGQQVTLRCSSQSGHNTVSWYQQALGQGPQFIFQYYREEENGRGNFPPRFSGLQFPNYSSELNVNALELDDSALYLCASSLRADTQYFGPGTRLTVL.

This chain links TRBV11-3 with TRBJ1-2; D possibly corresponds to TRBD1 (5 bases). V gave up 0 bases and J gave up 6 bases, with 11 bases separating them. CDR3 length: 14 residues. Germline values: CDR1 SGHNT, CDR2 YENEEA. CDR3 protein: CASSLDLAGDGYTF. CDR3 bases: TGTGCCAGCAGCTTAGATCTCGCGGGGGATGGCTACACCTTC.

V gene TRBV9 combines with J gene TRBJ1-1, with D perhaps matching TRBD1 (6 bases). CDR3 length: 14 amino acids. V gave up 0 bases and J gave up 7 bases, with 13 bases separating them. Germline-derived CDR1 and CDR2 are SGDLS and YYNGEE. The CDR3 protein is CASSVGPTGDEAFF. The CDR3 DNA reads as TGTGCCAGCAGCGTAGGCCCGACAGGCGATGAAGCTTTCTTT.

The V and J genes are TRBV21-1 and TRBJ2-5; no DNA check was done on the table's D call, TRBD2. TRBV21-1 is marked as a pseudogene. This CDR3 has 19 residues. The CDR3 coding sequence is TGTGCCAGCAGCAAAGGAGAAAAATTAGCGGGGGCCTACCAAGAGACCCAGTACTTC. Its translation: CASSKGEKLAGAYQETQYF.

J is TRBJ2-7 and V is TRBV19, with D possibly being TRBD2 (5 bases). The CDR3 is 16 amino acids. Per the germline V gene, CDR1 is LNHDA and CDR2 is SQIVND (reference sequence). The ends were cut back, 5 bases at V and 2 bases at J, with 19 bases in the middle. The CDR3 spells CASSDPGLALTYEQYF. CDR3 coding DNA: TGTGCCAGTAGTGACCCTGGACTGGCCCTTACCTACGAGCAGTACTTC.

The chain employs TRBV7-9 and TRBJ1-1; tentatively, D is TRBD1 (6 bases). V was cut by 4 bases and J by 0 bases, with 12 bases left in between. The CDR3 has 15 amino acids. Germline-derived CDR1 and CDR2 are SEHNR and FQNEAQ (reference sequence). The CDR3 loop is CASSSTGTLNTEAFF. The CDR3 region has the DNA TGTGCCAGCAGCTCTACCGGGACACTGAACACTGAAGCTTTCTTT.

V is TRBV4-2 and J is TRBJ1-2; 8 positions match TRBD1. This CDR3 region has 13 residues. The V gene end was trimmed by 3 bases and the J gene end by 8 bases; junction bases not matched to a gene: 5. Germline-derived CDR1 and CDR2 are LGHNA and YNFKEQ. The CDR3 loop is CASSHRQGNGYTF. As DNA, the CDR3 is TGTGCCAGCAGCCACCGACAGGGGAACGGCTACACCTTC.

The rearrangement joins TRBV14 to TRBJ1-2; D possibly corresponds to TRBD1 (5 bases). Germline CDR1 is SGHDN and CDR2 is FVKESK. Deletions cut 4 bases from V and 7 bases from J, with 16 bases between. The CDR3 sequence is 14 residues long. CDR3 residues: CASSPTRGQGGYTF. CDR3 nucleotide sequence: TGTGCCAGCAGCCCGACCCGAGGGCAGGGTGGCTACACCTTC.

This chain connects TRBV4-2 to TRBJ1-6, with no clear D. Germline V gene data show CDR1 as LGHNA and CDR2 as YNFKEQ. Trimming stripped 0 bases from V and 7 bases from J, with 10 bases between. This CDR3 region has 15 residues. The DNA of the CDR3 is TGTGCCAGCAGCCAAGACCCACGGACGAATTCACCCCTCCACTTT. It specifies CASSQDPRTNSPLHF.

The chain recombines TRBV28 with TRBJ2-5; 9 nucleotides agree with TRBD1. Per the germline V gene, CDR1 is MDHEN and CDR2 is SYDVKM. The CDR3 is made up of 13 amino acids. Unmatched junction bases numbered 5, after V lost 5 bases and J lost 7 bases. The CDR3 nucleotides are TGTGCCAGCAGTAGGACAGGGGAAGGGACCCAGTACTTC. This codes for CASSRTGEGTQYF.